The 19 T cell receptor beta chains in this list originate from one sample, sequenced in a study of neoadjuvant anti-PD-1 for oral cavity cancer. Clones were read by immunoSEQ multiplex PCR, and TCRdb kept only the in-frame ones, dropping some. The sample has approximately 12,000 clones, roughly 71% seen once. The time point here: after neoadjuvant nivolumab, at surgical resection. Sample: PBMCs, taken after nivolumab (anti-PD-1) treatment. Source of these receptors: a person aged 40 to 85 with oral cavity squamous cell carcinoma.

The chain combines TRBV30 with TRBJ1-1; the D gene is possibly TRBD1 (5 bases). V lost 5 bases and J lost 10, with 14 bases in between. The CDR3 consists of 11 residues. From germline, CDR1 is GTSNPN and CDR2 SVGIG (reference sequence). The CDR3 sequence: CAWEAGPLAFF. The CDR3 nucleotides read TGTGCCTGGGAGGCGGGACCTTTAGCTTTCTTT.

The V and J genes are TRBV27 and TRBJ1-5, with no clear D. The germline gives CDR1 MNHEY, CDR2 SMNVEV (reference sequence). Between the trimmed V and J ends, which lost 2 bases and 2 bases, there was a span of 1 base. The CDR3 is 12 residues long. CDR3 nucleotide sequence: TGTGCCAGCAGTTTAGGCAATCAGCCCCAGCATTTT. This codes for CASSLGNQPQHF.

There are a few counts of this clone. V and J are TRBV2 and TRBJ2-3; D may be TRBD1 (6 bases). Germline V lookup: CDR1 SNHLY, CDR2 FYNNEI. The CDR3 has 14 amino acids. V lost 6 bases and J lost 0, with 10 bases in between. Written as DNA, the CDR3 is TGTGCCAGCAGCCCGGGACACAGCACAGATACGCAGTATTTT. It is translated as CASSPGHSTDTQYF.

This chain connects TRBV7-9 to TRBJ2-1; D is possibly TRBD2 (6 bases). The CDR3 has 16 amino acids. V dropped 6 bases and J dropped 0 bases, with 15 bases sitting between them. The germline V gene has CDR1 SEHNR and CDR2 FQNEAQ (reference sequence). Written as DNA, the CDR3 is TGTGCCAGCAGGCGGGGAGACACTCCCTCCTACAATGAGCAGTTCTTC. It translates to CASRRGDTPSYNEQFF.

In this sample, this clone turned up a few times. The chain carries TRBV2 and TRBJ1-1; TRBD1 matches at 8 bases. The CDR3 extends over 11 amino acids. Germline CDR1 is SNHLY and CDR2 is FYNNEI. Trimming removed 6 bases from V and 11 bases from J; junction bases left unmatched: 5. The CDR3 reads CASSPGQGAFF. CDR3 nucleotide sequence: TGTGCCAGCAGCCCTGGACAGGGCGCTTTCTTT.

This clone was seen once. This rearrangement joins TRBV9 to TRBJ1-2; maybe TRBD1 (6 bases). This CDR3 has 14 amino acids. Trimming left V 2 bases short and J 6 bases short, with 14 bases between. Germline V lookup: CDR1 SGDLS, CDR2 YYNGEE. The CDR3 here is CASSVAQGRDGYTF. The CDR3 coding sequence is TGTGCCAGCAGCGTTGCGCAGGGGAGGGATGGCTACACCTTC.

This clone was counted only a few times. V usage is TRBV4-2 and J usage is TRBJ1-2, with 8 bases aligning to TRBD1. This CDR3 comprises 15 residues. The germline CDR1 and CDR2 sequences are LGHNA and YNFKEQ. V lost 5 bases and J lost 7; bases outside the gene matches: 12. As DNA, the CDR3 is TGTGCCAGCAGCGAACGACAGGGGTTAGGGGTTGGCTACACCTTC. Translated, it gives CASSERQGLGVGYTF.

The V call is TRBV30, the J call TRBJ2-7; no clear D gene. The germline V and J ends were trimmed by 3 bases and 4 bases, with 10 bases remaining between them. The CDR3 extends over 12 amino acids. Germline V lookup: CDR1 GTSNPN, CDR2 SVGIG (reference sequence). For the CDR3, the DNA is TGTGCCTGGAGCCTTGTGGGTTACGAGCAGTACTTC. Its translation: CAWSLVGYEQYF.

V gene TRBV7-8 combines with J gene TRBJ2-3; D is unclear. Trimming took off 8 bases at V and 6 bases at J, with 12 bases between the two ends. Germline V lookup: CDR1 SGHVS, CDR2 FQNEAQ. The CDR3 has 12 amino acids. The CDR3 spells CASRSATDTQYF. The CDR3 DNA reads TGTGCCAGCCGGTCCGCCACGGATACGCAGTATTTT.

This clone has just a few counts. This chain links TRBV30 with TRBJ1-2, with 7 bases that match TRBD1. The CDR3 totals 14 residues. The junction had 7 bases not matched to a gene; V was cut back by 3 bases and J by 3 bases. CDR1 and CDR2 (germline): GTSNPN, SVGIG (reference sequence). The CDR3 reads CAWSRGGEYYGYTF. Written as DNA, the CDR3 is TGTGCCTGGAGCAGGGGGGGCGAATACTATGGCTACACCTTC.

The chain recombines TRBV7-9 with TRBJ2-5; D possibly corresponds to TRBD1 (6 bases). CDR1 is SEHNR and CDR2 is FQNEAQ in the germline V gene (reference sequence). The CDR3 spans 14 residues. Trimming took 5 bases from V and 2 from J, leaving 12 bases between them. CDR3 sequence: CASSPGHTQETQYF. CDR3 nucleotides: TGTGCCAGCAGCCCGGGACATACTCAAGAGACCCAGTACTTC.

The chain uses TRBV6-5 and TRBJ2-1, with 7 bases aligning to TRBD2. This CDR3 spans 14 amino acids. In germline, CDR1 is MNHEY, CDR2 SVGAGI. The CDR3 spells CAQGPRAGEHEQFF. DNA of the CDR3: TGTGCTCAGGGCCCGAGGGCGGGAGAACATGAGCAGTTCTTC.

In this sample, this clone turned up a few times. This CDR3 reads CATSSVDSVQYF. In nucleotides, the CDR3 is TGTGCCACCAGCAGCGTGGACAGCGTTCAGTACTTC. The V and J genes are TRBV15 and TRBJ2-4, with D possibly being TRBD1 (6 bases). There are 12 residues in the CDR3. The V gene's germline CDR1 is LNHNV and CDR2 YYDKDF (reference sequence). Trimming removed 3 bases at V and 11 bases at J, with 11 bases between.

In this sample, this clone turned up a few times. The chain has TRBV5-1 and TRBJ2-4; tentative D call: TRBD1 (5 bases). V was pared by 7 bases and J by 3 bases, with 14 bases between. The CDR3 loop spans 14 amino acids. CDR1 is SGHRS, CDR2 YFSETQ, per germline. The CDR3 DNA is TGCGCCAGCTGGGGCGGAGCAAACAAAAACATTCAGTACTTC. This translates into CASWGGANKNIQYF.

The rearrangement links TRBV6-6 to TRBJ1-2; D is undetermined. Per germline, CDR1 MNHNY and CDR2 SVGAGI (reference sequence). This CDR3 region has 14 residues. V gave up 0 bases and J gave up 0 bases, with 5 bases separating them. The CDR3 reads CASSYSEANYGYTF. Here the CDR3 DNA reads TGTGCCAGCAGTTACTCGGAGGCTAACTATGGCTACACCTTC.

This clone was picked up one time. The rearrangement links TRBV2 to TRBJ1-2; D gene unclear. Germline V gives CDR1 SNHLY, CDR2 FYNNEI. This CDR3 has 15 amino acids. V was trimmed by 0 bases and J by 4 bases, leaving 12 bases between them. The CDR3 is CASSEAPTDPYGYTF. DNA for the CDR3: TGTGCCAGCAGTGAAGCACCCACAGATCCCTATGGCTACACCTTC. Based on the CDR3 plus reference TRBV2 and TRBJ1-2, the full variable domain is EPEVTQTPSHQVTQMGQEVILRCVPISNHLYFYWYRQILGQKVEFLVSFYNNEISEKSEIFDDQFSVERPDGSNFTLKIRSTKLEDSAMYFCASSEAPTDPYGYTFGSGTRLTVV.

The J gene is TRBJ2-1, the V gene TRBV29-1; maybe TRBD2 (5 bases). The CDR3 runs to 13 residues. Germline V gene lookup returns CDR1 SQVTM and CDR2 ANQGSEA. V gave up 7 bases and J gave up 3 bases, with 13 bases separating them. The DNA for the CDR3 is TGCAGCGGCGGGCAGGCAGGCTACAATGAGCAGTTCTTC. This gives the protein CSGGQAGYNEQFF.

A few counts support this clone. The CDR3: CAWQRGGTEAFF. DNA of the CDR3: TGTGCCTGGCAGAGGGGGGGTACTGAAGCTTTCTTT. The chain has TRBV30 and TRBJ1-1; tentatively, D is TRBD1 (6 bases). This CDR3 spans 12 amino acids. Germline V lookup: CDR1 GTSNPN, CDR2 SVGIG (reference sequence). V dropped 5 bases and J dropped 5 bases, with 12 bases sitting between them.

The gene calls are TRBV2 and TRBJ2-4; D call uncertain. The V gene lost 3 bases and the J gene lost 7 bases, with 7 bases spanning the gap. Germline V gene data show CDR1 as SNHLY and CDR2 as FYNNEI. CDR3 size: 12 residues. The CDR3 reads CASSDNHNIQYF. The CDR3, as DNA: TGTGCCAGCAGTGATAATCACAACATTCAGTACTTC.